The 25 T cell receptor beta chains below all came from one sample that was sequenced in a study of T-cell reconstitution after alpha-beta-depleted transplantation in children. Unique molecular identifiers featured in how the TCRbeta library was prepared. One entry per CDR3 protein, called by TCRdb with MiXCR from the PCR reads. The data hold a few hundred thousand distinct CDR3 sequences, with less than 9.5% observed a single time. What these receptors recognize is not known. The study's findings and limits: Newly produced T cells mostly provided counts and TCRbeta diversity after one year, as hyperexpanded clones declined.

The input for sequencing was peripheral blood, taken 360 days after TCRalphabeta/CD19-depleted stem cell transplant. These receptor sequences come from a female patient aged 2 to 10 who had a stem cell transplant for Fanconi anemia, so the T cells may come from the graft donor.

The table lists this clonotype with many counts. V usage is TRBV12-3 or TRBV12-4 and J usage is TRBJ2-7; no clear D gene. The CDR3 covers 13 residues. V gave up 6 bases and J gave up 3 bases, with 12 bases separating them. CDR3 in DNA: TGTGCCAGCAGCCCGGACGGATACTACGAGCAGTACTTC. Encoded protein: CASSPDGYYEQYF.

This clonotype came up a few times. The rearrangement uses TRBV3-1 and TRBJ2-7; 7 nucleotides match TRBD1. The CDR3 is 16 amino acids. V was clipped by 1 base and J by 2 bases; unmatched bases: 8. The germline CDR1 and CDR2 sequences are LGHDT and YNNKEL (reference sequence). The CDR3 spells CASSQAGTVPPYEQYF. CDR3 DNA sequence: TGTGCCAGCAGCCAAGCCGGGACAGTACCACCCTACGAGCAGTACTTC.

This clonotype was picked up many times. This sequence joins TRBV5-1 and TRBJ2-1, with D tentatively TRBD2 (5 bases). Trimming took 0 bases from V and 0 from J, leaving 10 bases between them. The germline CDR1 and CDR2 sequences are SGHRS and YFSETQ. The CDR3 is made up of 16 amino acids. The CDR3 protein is CASSLEAEVSYNEQFF. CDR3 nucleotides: TGCGCCAGCAGCTTGGAGGCGGAGGTCTCCTACAATGAGCAGTTCTTC.

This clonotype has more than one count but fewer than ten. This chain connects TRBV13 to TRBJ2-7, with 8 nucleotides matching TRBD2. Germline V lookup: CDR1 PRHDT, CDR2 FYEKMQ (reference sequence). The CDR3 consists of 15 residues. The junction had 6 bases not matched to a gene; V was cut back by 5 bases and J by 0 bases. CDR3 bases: TGTGCCAGCAGCCTTCGAGGACTAGCCTCCTACGAGCAGTACTTC. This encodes CASSLRGLASYEQYF.

The CDR3 reads CASRQGAGVVAKNIQYF. The CDR3 nucleotides read TGCGCCAGCAGACAGGGGGCAGGGGTCGTCGCCAAAAACATTCAGTACTTC. The V and J genes are TRBV5-1 and TRBJ2-4; 9 nucleotides line up with TRBD1. V shed 5 bases, J shed 1 base, and the junction held 10 bases outside the gene matches. The CDR3 covers 17 residues. Germline CDR1 SGHRS, CDR2 YFSETQ.

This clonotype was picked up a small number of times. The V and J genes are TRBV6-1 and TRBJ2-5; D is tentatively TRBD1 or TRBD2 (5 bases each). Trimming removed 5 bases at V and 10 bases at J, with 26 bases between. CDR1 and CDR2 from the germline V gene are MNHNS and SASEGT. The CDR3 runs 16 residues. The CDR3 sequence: CASSRNTGRLQVGQYF. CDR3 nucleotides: TGTGCCAGCAGTAGGAATACGGGACGCCTCCAAGTTGGCCAGTACTTC.

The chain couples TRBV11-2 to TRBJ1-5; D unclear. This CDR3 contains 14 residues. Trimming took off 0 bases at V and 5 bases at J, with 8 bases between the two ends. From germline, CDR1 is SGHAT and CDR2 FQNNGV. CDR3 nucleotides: TGTGCCAGCAGCTTAGACGGCTCTCATCAGCCCCAGCATTTT. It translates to CASSLDGSHQPQHF.

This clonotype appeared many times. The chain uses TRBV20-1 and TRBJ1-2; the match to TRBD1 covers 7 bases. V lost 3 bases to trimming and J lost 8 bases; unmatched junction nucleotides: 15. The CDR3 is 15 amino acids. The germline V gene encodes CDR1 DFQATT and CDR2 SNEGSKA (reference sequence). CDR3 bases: TGCAGTGCTAGCCTCAGGGGGGTTGGCCTAGACGGCTACACCTTC. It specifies CSASLRGVGLDGYTF.

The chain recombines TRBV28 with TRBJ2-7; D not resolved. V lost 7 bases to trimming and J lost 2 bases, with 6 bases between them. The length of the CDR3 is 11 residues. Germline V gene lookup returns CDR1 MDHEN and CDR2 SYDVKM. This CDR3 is CASMSAYEQYF. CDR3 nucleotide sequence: TGTGCCAGCATGTCAGCCTACGAGCAGTACTTC.

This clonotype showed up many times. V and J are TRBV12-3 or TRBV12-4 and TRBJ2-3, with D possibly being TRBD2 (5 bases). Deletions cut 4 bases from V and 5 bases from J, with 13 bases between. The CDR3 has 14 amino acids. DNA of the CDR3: TGTGCCAGCAGTTCAAACCGGGGTCTAGATACGCAGTATTTT. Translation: CASSSNRGLDTQYF.

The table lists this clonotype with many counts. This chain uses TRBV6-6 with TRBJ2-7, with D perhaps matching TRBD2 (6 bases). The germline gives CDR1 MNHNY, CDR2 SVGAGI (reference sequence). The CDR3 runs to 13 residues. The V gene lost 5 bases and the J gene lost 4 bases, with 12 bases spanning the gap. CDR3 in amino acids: CASSGRDSYEQYF. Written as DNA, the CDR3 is TGTGCCAGCAGTGGCCGGGACTCATACGAGCAGTACTTC.

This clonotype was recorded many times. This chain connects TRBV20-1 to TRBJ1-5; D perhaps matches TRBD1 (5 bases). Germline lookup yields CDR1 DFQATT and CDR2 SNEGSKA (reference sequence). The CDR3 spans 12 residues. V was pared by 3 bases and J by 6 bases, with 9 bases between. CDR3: CSASYRGQPQHF. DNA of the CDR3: TGCAGTGCTAGCTATAGGGGTCAGCCCCAGCATTTT.

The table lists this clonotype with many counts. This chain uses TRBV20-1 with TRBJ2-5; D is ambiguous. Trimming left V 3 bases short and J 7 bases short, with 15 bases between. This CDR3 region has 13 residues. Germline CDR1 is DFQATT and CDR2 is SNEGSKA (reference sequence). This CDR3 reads CSASLTASGTQYF. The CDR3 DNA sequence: TGCAGTGCTAGCTTGACCGCATCGGGGACCCAGTACTTC.

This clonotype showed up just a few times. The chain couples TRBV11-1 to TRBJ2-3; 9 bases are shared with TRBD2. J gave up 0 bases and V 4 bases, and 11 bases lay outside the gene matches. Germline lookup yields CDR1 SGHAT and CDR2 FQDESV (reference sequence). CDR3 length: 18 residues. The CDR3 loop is CASSSAGGTTKSTDTQYF. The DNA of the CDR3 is TGTGCCAGCAGCTCAGCGGGGGGCACAACCAAGAGCACAGATACGCAGTATTTT.

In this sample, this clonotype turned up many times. The CDR3 nucleotides are TGTGCCAGCAGTTTATTACAGGGTCGGGCTTTCTTT. It encodes CASSLLQGRAFF. The V and J genes are TRBV28 and TRBJ1-1, with D perhaps TRBD1 (6 bases). This CDR3 region has 12 residues. In germline, CDR1 is MDHEN, CDR2 SYDVKM. Trimming took 1 base from V and 11 from J, leaving 11 bases between them. Drawing the rest from reference TRBV28 and TRBJ1-1, the complete variable domain is DVKVTQSSRYLVKRTGEKVFLECVQDMDHENMFWYRQDPGLGLRLIYFSYDVKMKEKGDIPEGYSVSREKKERFSLILESASTNQTSMYLCASSLLQGRAFFGQGTRLTVV.

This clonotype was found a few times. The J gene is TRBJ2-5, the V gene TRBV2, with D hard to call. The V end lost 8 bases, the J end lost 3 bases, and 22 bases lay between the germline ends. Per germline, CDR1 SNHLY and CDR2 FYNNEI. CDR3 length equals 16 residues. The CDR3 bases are TGTGCCAGCCGGGTCGCTTTAAGGCAGGAAAAAGAGACCCAGTACTTC. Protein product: CASRVALRQEKETQYF.

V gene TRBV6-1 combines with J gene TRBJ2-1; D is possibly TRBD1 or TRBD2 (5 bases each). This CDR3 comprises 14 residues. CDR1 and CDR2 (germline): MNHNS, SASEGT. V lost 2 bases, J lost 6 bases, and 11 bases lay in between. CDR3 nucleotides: TGTGCCAGCAGTGAATCCCGGGGACGCAATGAGCAGTTCTTC. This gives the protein CASSESRGRNEQFF.

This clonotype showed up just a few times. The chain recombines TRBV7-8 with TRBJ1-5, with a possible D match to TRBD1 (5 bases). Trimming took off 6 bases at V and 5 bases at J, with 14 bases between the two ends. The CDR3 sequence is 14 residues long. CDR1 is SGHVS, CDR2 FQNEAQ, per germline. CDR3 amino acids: CASSRQGWDQPQHF. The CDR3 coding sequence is TGTGCCAGCAGTCGCCAGGGTTGGGATCAGCCCCAGCATTTT.

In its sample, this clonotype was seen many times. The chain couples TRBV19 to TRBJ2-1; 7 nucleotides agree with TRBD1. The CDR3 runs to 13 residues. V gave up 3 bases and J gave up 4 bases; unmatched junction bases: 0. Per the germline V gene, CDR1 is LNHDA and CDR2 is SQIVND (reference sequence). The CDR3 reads CASSMGQYNEQFF. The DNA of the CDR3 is TGTGCCAGTAGTATGGGACAGTACAATGAGCAGTTCTTC.

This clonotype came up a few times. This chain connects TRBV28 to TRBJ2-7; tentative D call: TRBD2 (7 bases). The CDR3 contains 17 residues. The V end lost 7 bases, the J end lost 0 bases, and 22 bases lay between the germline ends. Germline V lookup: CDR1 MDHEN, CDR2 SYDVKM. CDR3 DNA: TGTGCCAGCAAGGGGCGGGGGCCAGCCCGTCTCTCCTACGAGCAGTACGTC. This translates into CASKGRGPARLSYEQYV.

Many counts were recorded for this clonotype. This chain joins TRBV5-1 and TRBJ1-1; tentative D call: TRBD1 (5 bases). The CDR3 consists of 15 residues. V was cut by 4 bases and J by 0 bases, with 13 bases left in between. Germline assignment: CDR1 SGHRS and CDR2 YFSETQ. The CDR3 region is CASSRGLSMNTEAFF. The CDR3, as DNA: TGCGCCAGCAGCCGGGGACTGTCTATGAACACTGAAGCTTTCTTT.

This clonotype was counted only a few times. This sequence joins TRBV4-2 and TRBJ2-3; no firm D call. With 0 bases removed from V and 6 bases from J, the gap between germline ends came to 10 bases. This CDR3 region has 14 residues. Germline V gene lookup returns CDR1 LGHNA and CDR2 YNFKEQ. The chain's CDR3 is CASSQDILLDTQYF. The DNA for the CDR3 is TGTGCCAGCAGCCAAGACATCCTTTTGGATACGCAGTATTTT.

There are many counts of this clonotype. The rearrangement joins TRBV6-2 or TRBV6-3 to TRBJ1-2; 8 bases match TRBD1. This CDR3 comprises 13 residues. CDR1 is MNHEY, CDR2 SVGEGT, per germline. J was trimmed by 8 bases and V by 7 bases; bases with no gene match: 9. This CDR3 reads CASTRPGGAGYTF. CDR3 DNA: TGTGCCAGCACCCGACCAGGGGGCGCGGGCTACACCTTC.

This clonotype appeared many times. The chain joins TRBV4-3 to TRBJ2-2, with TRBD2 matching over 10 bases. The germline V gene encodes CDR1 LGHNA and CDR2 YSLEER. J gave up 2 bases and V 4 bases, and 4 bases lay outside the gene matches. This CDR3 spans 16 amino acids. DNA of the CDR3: TGCGCCAGCAGCCCCCTAGCGGGGGATAACACCGGGGAGCTGTTTTTT. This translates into CASSPLAGDNTGELFF.

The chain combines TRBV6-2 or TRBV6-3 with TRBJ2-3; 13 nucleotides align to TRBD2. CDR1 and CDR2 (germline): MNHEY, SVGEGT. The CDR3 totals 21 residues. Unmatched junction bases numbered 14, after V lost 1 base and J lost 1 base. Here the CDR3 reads CASSYYSPGLAGNYGTDTQYF. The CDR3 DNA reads TGTGCCAGCAGTTACTATTCCCCGGGACTAGCGGGAAACTATGGCACAGATACGCAGTATTTT.